This TCR beta chain originates from a study of cytomegalovirus exposure and HLA in healthy donors. 13 Jbeta primers and 60 Vbeta primers were used for the PCR. Libraries were prepared by immunoSEQ multiplex PCR; TCRdb keeps only in-frame clonotypes and omits some of them. The sample has 150,000 to 200,000 clones, around three quarters seen once. Germline V gives CDR1 SGHDT, CDR2 YYEEEE. V lost 6 bases to trimming and J lost 4 bases, with 16 bases between them. The CDR3 contains 14 residues. Sequencing was performed on PBMCs. This rearrangement joins TRBV5-6 to TRBJ1-2; weak D call: TRBD1 (5 bases). The receptor was isolated from a woman aged 40 to 55 in good health and CMV-seronegative. CDR3 sequence (DNA): TGTGCCAGCACCCTCTCGGGGGGGACCTATGGCTACACCTTC. It specifies CASTLSGGTYGYTF.